The 15 T cell receptor beta chains below were found in one sample sequenced in a study of T cells after yellow fever vaccination. Each CDR3 protein gets one entry after TCRdb re-called the 5' RACE reads with MiXCR. The table lists roughly 240,000 distinct CDR3 sequences, around 6.7% of them singletons. Sequenced material: CD4+ T cells sorted from PBMCs, taken on the day of the yellow fever booster vaccination. Receptor source: a young man who received the YFV17D yellow fever vaccine.

The chain joins TRBV30 to TRBJ1-2; TRBD1 is a possible D gene (5 bases). The CDR3 contains 14 residues. CDR1 and CDR2 from the germline V gene are GTSNPN and SVGIG (reference sequence). Trimming removed 0 bases at V and 2 bases at J, with 10 bases between. CDR3 bases: TGTGCCTGGAGTGTACTGGGACGGAACTATGGCTACACCTTC. This codes for CAWSVLGRNYGYTF.

This clonotype showed up many times. The chain employs TRBV7-9 and TRBJ1-1; the D is unclear. The CDR3 extends over 14 amino acids. CDR1 and CDR2 from the germline V gene are SEHNR and FQNEAQ (reference sequence). V was pared by 3 bases and J by 1 base, with 9 bases between. DNA of the CDR3: TGTGCCAGCAGCTTTCCACAGAGGAACACTGAAGCTTTCTTT. Translated: CASSFPQRNTEAFF.

The table lists this clonotype with many counts. The V call is TRBV7-9, the J call TRBJ2-1; 10 nucleotides line up with TRBD2. The V gene's germline CDR1 is SEHNR and CDR2 FQNEAQ (reference sequence). After removal of 1 base from V and 3 bases from J, the junction contained 9 bases not matched to a gene. The CDR3 has 18 amino acids. The CDR3 sequence: CASSLGEGAGGVYNEQFF. The DNA for the CDR3 is TGTGCCAGCAGCTTAGGGGAGGGAGCGGGAGGGGTCTACAATGAGCAGTTCTTC.

In this sample, this clonotype turned up many times. This sequence joins TRBV12-3 or TRBV12-4 and TRBJ2-3, with unresolved D. V lost 3 bases and J lost 7, with 17 bases in between. This CDR3 region has 15 residues. In nucleotides, the CDR3 is TGTGCCAGCAGTTTGTTGACCCTAAAGGGAAATACGCAGTATTTT. Protein: CASSLLTLKGNTQYF.

The chain uses TRBV5-1 and TRBJ2-1; 8 nucleotides match TRBD2. The CDR3 extends over 15 amino acids. Germline loops: CDR1 SGHRS, CDR2 YFSETQ. The trim removed 3 bases at V and 5 bases at J, leaving 7 bases unmatched. The CDR3 loop reads CASSSPAGGDNEQFF. The DNA for the CDR3 is TGCGCCAGCAGCTCGCCTGCGGGGGGTGACAATGAGCAGTTCTTC.

The chain recombines TRBV4-2 with TRBJ2-1, with D perhaps assigned TRBD1 or TRBD2 (6 bases each). Germline CDR1 and CDR2: LGHNA and YNFKEQ. V gave up 1 base and J gave up 6 bases, with 16 bases separating them. The CDR3 loop spans 16 amino acids. The CDR3 nucleotides are TGTGCCAGCAGCCAAGTTGGGAGCGGAGGGGGCAATGAGCAGTTCTTC. Translation: CASSQVGSGGGNEQFF.

This clonotype was counted many times. The genes are TRBV25-1 and TRBJ2-2; 7 nucleotides agree with TRBD1. Germline trimming cut 2 bases from V and 1 base from J; bases unmatched to any gene: 4. The CDR3 is made up of 16 amino acids. Germline V lookup: CDR1 MGHDK, CDR2 SYGVNS. The CDR3 is CASSEIGTVNTGELFF. CDR3 nucleotides: TGTGCCAGCAGTGAAATCGGGACAGTGAACACCGGGGAGCTGTTTTTT.

This clonotype appeared a few times. The CDR3 sequence: CASSLGGLSSGRTEQFF. The DNA of the CDR3 is TGTGCCAGCAGCTTGGGTGGTTTGTCTAGCGGGAGGACTGAGCAGTTCTTC. This chain joins TRBV5-4 and TRBJ2-1; 11 nucleotides line up with TRBD2. With V trimmed by 0 bases and J by 9 bases, 11 bases remained unmatched. CDR1 and CDR2 from the germline V gene are SGHNT and YYREEE (reference sequence). CDR3 length: 17 residues.

The table lists this clonotype with a few counts. J is TRBJ2-1 and V is TRBV6-5, with 9 bases aligning to TRBD1. The germline V gene encodes CDR1 MNHEY and CDR2 SVGAGI. V was pared by 2 bases and J by 8 bases, with 16 bases of the junction left unmatched. This CDR3 is built from 18 residues. The CDR3 loop reads CASSYQAVGTGNFYEQFF. The CDR3 DNA is TGTGCCAGCAGTTACCAGGCCGTAGGGACAGGGAATTTCTATGAGCAGTTCTTC.

V is TRBV6-1 and J is TRBJ2-1, with 11 bases that match TRBD1. The length of the CDR3 is 15 residues. The trim removed 7 bases at V and 3 bases at J, leaving 5 bases unmatched. CDR1 is MNHNS, CDR2 SASEGT, per germline. The CDR3 coding sequence is TGTGCCAGCACCTCGGGACAGGGGGTCTACAATGAGCAGTTCTTC. It translates to CASTSGQGVYNEQFF.

This clonotype appeared many times. Written as DNA, the CDR3 is TGTGCCATCAGTGAGGGCCCACAGGGCGAAAGGAATGAGCAGTTCTTC. Translated, it gives CAISEGPQGERNEQFF. The V and J genes are TRBV10-3 and TRBJ2-1, with D possibly matching TRBD1 (6 bases). Deletions cut 2 bases from V and 7 bases from J, with 18 bases between. This CDR3 has 16 residues. From germline, CDR1 is ENHRY and CDR2 SYGVKD.

This clonotype was observed many times. The chain has TRBV5-1 and TRBJ2-2; the D gene is possibly TRBD1 (5 bases). Per germline, CDR1 SGHRS and CDR2 YFSETQ. The CDR3 is made up of 15 amino acids. The germline V and J ends were trimmed by 4 bases and 0 bases, with 10 bases remaining between them. As DNA, the CDR3 is TGCGCCAGCAGCCCTCAGGGCGCGAACACCGGGGAGCTGTTTTTT. Translating gives CASSPQGANTGELFF.

This clonotype was counted many times. This sequence joins TRBV30 and TRBJ1-2, with a tentative D call TRBD1 (6 bases). The CDR3 runs 17 residues. In germline, CDR1 is GTSNPN, CDR2 SVGIG (reference sequence). The V end was cut by 5 bases, the J end by 4 bases, with 26 bases between. The CDR3 region is CAWGSLGHRQGPYGYTF. The CDR3 DNA reads TGTGCCTGGGGGAGCCTGGGACATCGCCAAGGGCCCTATGGCTACACCTTC.

CDR3 sequence (DNA): TGTGCCAGCAGCCAAAGGAAGGGCAACTCCTACGAGCAGTACTTC. The encoded protein is CASSQRKGNSYEQYF. V gene TRBV14 combines with J gene TRBJ2-7, with D hard to call. The V gene lost 2 bases and the J gene lost 0 bases, with 11 bases spanning the gap. Germline loops: CDR1 SGHDN, CDR2 FVKESK. This CDR3 has 15 amino acids.

This clonotype was counted only a few times. The rearrangement uses TRBV10-2 and TRBJ2-7, with D unresolved. V dropped 10 bases and J dropped 3 bases, with 10 bases sitting between them. The germline V gene has CDR1 WSHSY and CDR2 SAAADI. CDR3 length equals 11 residues. In DNA form, the CDR3 reads TGCGCCACGAAGAAAAACTACGAGCAGTACTTC. Translated, it gives CATKKNYEQYF.